This entry describes one T cell receptor (beta chain). Its antigen is not identified. The TCR beta cDNA libraries carried unique molecular identifiers. TCRdb processed the PCR reads anew with MiXCR; each CDR3 protein has one entry. The sample lists a few hundred thousand distinct CDR3 sequences; 30% to 45% were seen once. With 7 bases removed from V and 8 bases from J, the gap between germline ends came to 21 bases. There are 14 residues in the CDR3. Per germline, CDR1 MDHEN and CDR2 SYDVKM. This sample was taken from a study of post-analysis software for immune sequencing data. Study-wide results and limits: Patients showed TRBV5-6, TRBV5-1 and TRBV20-1 among about five TRBV segments more frequent than in controls.

Sample: blood. The receptor comes from a girl aged 5 to 17 with multiple sclerosis. This chain connects TRBV28 to TRBJ2-7; tentative D call: TRBD2 (6 bases). The CDR3 protein is CASTSYRDSAKQYF. CDR3 in DNA: TGTGCCAGCACCTCCTACCGGGACTCCGCAAAGCAGTACTTC.